This TCR beta chain is from a study of T cell responses to AZD1222 COVID-19 vaccine. V lost 5 bases and J lost 0, with 17 bases in between. Germline-derived CDR1 and CDR2 are SGHRS and YFSETQ. This CDR3 is built from 16 residues. Libraries were prepared by immunoSEQ multiplex PCR; TCRdb keeps only in-frame clonotypes and omits some of them. Of around 80,000 clones in the sample, roughly 82% were seen once. The sequence came from an adult in good health. The V call is TRBV5-1, the J call TRBJ1-1; the D gene is possibly TRBD1 (5 bases). The material sequenced was peripheral blood, taken on day 0 of AZD1222 vaccination. CDR3 nucleotide sequence: TGCGCCAGCAGAATGTTACCGGGGACCATGAACACTGAAGCTTTCTTT. Residues: CASRMLPGTMNTEAFF.